Following are 24 T cell receptor beta chains from one sample sequenced in a study of cytomegalovirus exposure and HLA in healthy donors. Use of 60 Vbeta and 13 Jbeta primers characterized the PCR. Sequencing used immunoSEQ multiplex PCR; TCRdb keeps in-frame clones, though not all of them. The table lists 35,000 to 45,000 clones, 50% of them singletons. The sample was PBMCs. These receptors came from a human donor in good health.

The chain employs TRBV5-8 and TRBJ2-7; D gene ambiguous. Germline V gene data show CDR1 as SGHTS and CDR2 as YDEGEE. The CDR3 is 14 residues long. Trimming cost V 1 base and J 11 bases, with 19 bases left between them. The CDR3 sequence: CASSLYPDSSRKYF. The CDR3, as DNA: TGTGCCAGCAGCTTGTACCCAGACTCCTCCCGCAAGTACTTC.

This clone was counted a single time. This chain connects TRBV27 to TRBJ2-2, with 8 bases matching TRBD1. Germline CDR1 is MNHEY and CDR2 is SMNVEV (reference sequence). The junction had 13 bases not matched to a gene; V was cut back by 1 base and J by 6 bases. The CDR3 totals 18 residues. Written as DNA, the CDR3 is TGTGCCAGCAGTTTATATCCTGACCCAATACAGGGGGCCGGGGAGCTGTTTTTT. Amino acid sequence: CASSLYPDPIQGAGELFF.

V gene TRBV7-9 combines with J gene TRBJ1-5, with 7 bases lining up with TRBD1. This CDR3 spans 15 amino acids. The germline gives CDR1 SEHNR, CDR2 FQNEAQ (reference sequence). V trimming: 5 bases; J trimming: 0 bases; junction bases outside the gene matches: 4. CDR3: CASSAGQVSNQPQHF. CDR3 bases: TGTGCCAGCAGCGCAGGACAGGTTAGCAATCAGCCCCAGCATTTT.

This chain connects TRBV30 to TRBJ2-7; no reliable D call. The germline CDR1 and CDR2 sequences are GTSNPN and SVGIG (reference sequence). The CDR3 is made up of 14 amino acids. V was clipped by 0 bases and J by 10 bases, with 19 bases between them. CDR3 sequence reads: CAWSVPPQKITQYF. As DNA, the CDR3 is TGTGCCTGGAGTGTACCGCCGCAAAAGATTACTCAGTACTTC. The full variable domain, completed using reference TRBV30 and TRBJ2-7, is SQTIHQWPATLVQPVGSPLSLECTVEGTSNPNLYWYRQAAGRGLQLLFYSVGIGQISSEVPQNLSASRPQDRQFILSSKKLLLSDSGFYLCAWSVPPQKITQYFGPGTRLTVT.

This clone was counted a few times. The chain recombines TRBV10-3 with TRBJ1-6; perhaps TRBD1 as D (5 bases). Germline values: CDR1 ENHRY, CDR2 SYGVKD. Trimming cost V 0 bases and J 10 bases, with 13 bases left between them. CDR3 length: 15 amino acids. The CDR3 DNA follows: TGTGCCATCAGTGAGTCGTGGCAGGGAGGGTCACCCCTCCACTTT. The encoded protein is CAISESWQGGSPLHF.

The chain joins TRBV19 to TRBJ1-1; tentative D call: TRBD1 (5 bases). CDR1 LNHDA and CDR2 SQIVND come from the germline V gene (reference sequence). V shed 1 base and J shed 1 base, with 19 bases lying between them. This CDR3 contains 18 residues. CDR3 in DNA: TGTGCCAGTAGTATAGGGAGGGGTCAGGAACGCACGAACACTGAAGCTTTCTTT. Amino acid sequence: CASSIGRGQERTNTEAFF.

The gene calls are TRBV25-1 and TRBJ2-1; 8 nucleotides match TRBD1. Germline CDR1 and CDR2: MGHDK and SYGVNS. Unmatched junction bases numbered 12, after V lost 6 bases and J lost 8 bases. There are 15 residues in the CDR3. The CDR3 here is CASSEPGTGKYEQFF. CDR3 DNA sequence: TGTGCCAGCAGCGAGCCCGGGACAGGCAAGTATGAGCAGTTCTTC.

This chain uses TRBV28 with TRBJ1-2; TRBD1 agrees at 7 bases. V trimming: 6 bases; J trimming: 7 bases; junction bases outside the gene matches: 8. Germline CDR1 MDHEN, CDR2 SYDVKM. The CDR3 runs 13 residues. This chain's CDR3 is CASRTTGAAGYTF. The DNA of the CDR3 is TGTGCCAGCAGGACTACAGGGGCGGCTGGCTACACCTTC.

V usage is TRBV18 and J usage is TRBJ2-5; D uncertain. CDR1 and CDR2 from the germline V gene are KGHSH and LQKENI. CDR3 size: 15 residues. V lost 0 bases, J lost 4 bases, and 12 bases lay in between. CDR3 DNA sequence: TGTGCCAGCTCACCACCGGCGAGGTTAACAGAGACCCAGTACTTC. Protein product: CASSPPARLTETQYF.

The V gene is TRBV28, the J gene TRBJ2-1, with D tentatively TRBD2 (6 bases). The V end lost 5 bases, the J end lost 2 bases, and 13 bases lay between the germline ends. The length of the CDR3 is 15 residues. In germline, CDR1 is MDHEN, CDR2 SYDVKM. Written as DNA, the CDR3 is TGTGCCAGCAGTCCCCGGGACTCCACCTACAATGAGCAGTTCTTC. The encoded protein is CASSPRDSTYNEQFF. Based on the CDR3 plus reference TRBV28 and TRBJ2-1, the full variable domain is DVKVTQSSRYLVKRTGEKVFLECVQDMDHENMFWYRQDPGLGLRLIYFSYDVKMKEKGDIPEGYSVSREKKERFSLILESASTNQTSMYLCASSPRDSTYNEQFFGPGTRLTVL.

This clone occurred once. CDR3 loop: CASSLAGGQGSYNEQFF. The CDR3, as DNA: TGTGCCAGCAGCTTAGCAGGGGGACAGGGGTCCTACAATGAGCAGTTCTTC. V is TRBV7-9 and J is TRBJ2-1; TRBD1 agrees at 10 bases. CDR1 is SEHNR, CDR2 FQNEAQ, per germline (reference sequence). CDR3 length equals 17 residues. V gave up 0 bases and J gave up 1 base; unmatched junction bases: 3. The full variable domain, rest sourced from reference TRBV7-9 and TRBJ2-1, is DTGVSQNPRHKITKRGQNVTFRCDPISEHNRLYWYRQTLGQGPEFLTYFQNEAQLEKSRLLSDRFSAERPKGSFSTLEIQRTEQGDSAMYLCASSLAGGQGSYNEQFFGPGTRLTVL.

The V call is TRBV20-1, the J call TRBJ2-3; D is unresolved. The CDR3 is 11 amino acids. Trimming took 4 bases from V and 1 from J, leaving 3 bases between them. The germline V gene has CDR1 DFQATT and CDR2 SNEGSKA (reference sequence). The CDR3 sequence is CSATGTDTQYF. The CDR3 DNA follows: TGCAGTGCTACAGGCACAGATACGCAGTATTTT.

The chain uses TRBV4-1 and TRBJ2-3; TRBD2 agrees at 11 bases. V lost 3 bases, J lost 6 bases, and 14 bases stayed unmatched. Germline V gene data show CDR1 as MGHRA and CDR2 as YSYEKL. The CDR3 loop spans 18 amino acids. The CDR3, as DNA: TGCGCCAGCAGCCAGTATGTAGCGGGGGGGCCTTTGGCGGATACGCAGTATTTT. Its translation: CASSQYVAGGPLADTQYF.

This rearrangement joins TRBV7-3 to TRBJ2-3, with D maybe TRBD2 (6 bases). The CDR3 runs to 15 residues. With 5 bases removed from V and 2 bases from J, the gap between germline ends came to 14 bases. CDR1 SGHTA and CDR2 FQGTGA come from the germline V gene. The CDR3 DNA follows: TGTGCCAGCAGCCGTGCGGGGCGGAACACAGATACGCAGTATTTT. It codes for CASSRAGRNTDTQYF.

This chain uses TRBV6-1 with TRBJ1-1; 8 positions agree with TRBD1. CDR1 MNHNS and CDR2 SASEGT come from the germline V gene. The V and J ends lost 5 bases and 5 bases, in that order; junction bases with no gene match: 7. CDR3 length: 14 residues. The CDR3 region is CASSYTGDRTEAFF. The CDR3, as DNA: TGTGCCAGCAGTTATACGGGGGACAGGACTGAAGCTTTCTTT.

This clone was seen a few times. V gene TRBV28 combines with J gene TRBJ1-3, with no clear D. The CDR3 is made up of 16 amino acids. Trimming removed 4 bases at V and 0 bases at J, with 13 bases between. The V gene's germline CDR1 is MDHEN and CDR2 SYDVKM. CDR3 loop: CASSSPGKFSGNTIYF. CDR3 nucleotide sequence: TGTGCCAGCAGTTCCCCGGGGAAATTCTCTGGAAACACCATATATTTT.

This chain connects TRBV5-4 to TRBJ2-1; 7 bases fit TRBD1. The CDR3 covers 15 residues. The V and J ends lost 6 bases and 8 bases, in that order; junction bases with no gene match: 14. CDR1 is SGHNT and CDR2 is YYREEE in the germline V gene (reference sequence). The CDR3 protein is CASTPGQMVRDEQFF. The CDR3 nucleotides are TGTGCCAGCACCCCGGGACAGATGGTGAGGGATGAGCAGTTCTTC.

V and J are TRBV28 and TRBJ1-2, with unresolved D. The CDR3 covers 20 residues. V was pared by 1 base and J by 8 bases, with 32 bases between. In germline, CDR1 is MDHEN, CDR2 SYDVKM. This CDR3 is CASSLSLLTRIQQVWEGYTF. The CDR3, as DNA: TGTGCCAGCAGTTTATCCCTCCTTACCCGTATCCAACAAGTGTGGGAGGGCTACACCTTC.

V usage is TRBV11-2 and J usage is TRBJ1-3; maybe TRBD1 (6 bases). Germline loops: CDR1 SGHAT, CDR2 FQNNGV. This CDR3 has 15 amino acids. V was pared by 2 bases and J by 4 bases, with 12 bases between. Here the CDR3 DNA reads TGTGCCAGCAGCTTACCACAGGGTGTAGGAAACACCATATATTTT. Protein sequence: CASSLPQGVGNTIYF.

This clone was found a few times. A read error may produce the germline difference seen at one junction end. The V call is TRBV7-2, the J call TRBJ1-2; 9 nucleotides match TRBD1. Germline CDR1 is SGHTA and CDR2 is FQGNSA. This CDR3 has 13 residues. The CDR3 protein is CASSWRETGGIWF. DNA of the CDR3: TGTGCCAGCAGCTGGCGCGAGACAGGGGGAATTTGGTTC.

The V and J genes are TRBV18 and TRBJ1-2, with 9 nucleotides matching TRBD1. This CDR3 has 14 residues. V trimming: 5 bases; J trimming: 4 bases; junction bases outside the gene matches: 5. From germline, CDR1 is KGHSH and CDR2 LQKENI. The CDR3 region has the DNA TGTGCCAGCTCAACTACAGGGGGCCCCTATGGCTACACCTTC. The encoded protein is CASSTTGGPYGYTF. Drawing the rest from reference TRBV18 and TRBJ1-2, the complete variable domain is NAGVMQNPRHLVRRRGQEARLRCSPMKGHSHVYWYRQLPEEGLKFMVYLQKENIIDESGMPKERFSAEFPKEGPSILRIQQVVRGDSAAYFCASSTTGGPYGYTFGSGTRLTVV.

The V gene is TRBV7-9, the J gene TRBJ2-1; 14 bases map to TRBD2. The junction had 12 bases not matched to a gene; V was cut back by 4 bases and J by 7 bases. The germline CDR1 and CDR2 sequences are SEHNR and FQNEAQ (reference sequence). The CDR3 length is 18 residues. The CDR3 DNA follows: TGTGCCAGCAGCTCTTGGGGACTAGCGGGAGCGTCGAGGAATGAGCAGTTCTTC. Its translation: CASSSWGLAGASRNEQFF.

The chain employs TRBV29-1 and TRBJ1-2; D is perhaps TRBD1 (6 bases). Looked up from germline, CDR1 is SQVTM and CDR2 is ANQGSEA. CDR3 length: 11 amino acids. V was clipped by 2 bases and J by 8 bases, with 9 bases between them. The CDR3 region is CSVELQGGYTF. For the CDR3, the DNA is TGCAGCGTTGAACTACAGGGAGGCTACACCTTC.

The chain recombines TRBV5-6 with TRBJ1-5; 8 bases align to TRBD1. This CDR3 has 17 residues. V lost 0 bases, J lost 2 bases, and 7 bases stayed unmatched. Germline CDR1 reads SGHDT; CDR2 reads YYEEEE. The CDR3 DNA follows: TGTGCCAGCAGCTTGGACAGGGGGAGTACGGGCAATCAGCCCCAGCATTTT. Protein sequence: CASSLDRGSTGNQPQHF.